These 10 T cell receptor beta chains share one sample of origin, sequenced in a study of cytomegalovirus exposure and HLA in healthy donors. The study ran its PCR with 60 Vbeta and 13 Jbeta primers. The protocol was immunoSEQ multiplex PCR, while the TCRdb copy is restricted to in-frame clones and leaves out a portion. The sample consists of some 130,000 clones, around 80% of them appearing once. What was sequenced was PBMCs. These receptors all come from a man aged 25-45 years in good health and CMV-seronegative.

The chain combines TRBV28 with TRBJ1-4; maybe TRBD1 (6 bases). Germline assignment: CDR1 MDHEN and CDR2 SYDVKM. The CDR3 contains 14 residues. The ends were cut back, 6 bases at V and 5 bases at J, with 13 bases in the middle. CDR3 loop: CASRLDRYNEKLFF. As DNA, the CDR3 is TGTGCCAGCAGGTTGGACAGATACAATGAAAAACTGTTTTTT. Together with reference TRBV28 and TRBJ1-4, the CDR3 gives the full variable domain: DVKVTQSSRYLVKRTGEKVFLECVQDMDHENMFWYRQDPGLGLRLIYFSYDVKMKEKGDIPEGYSVSREKKERFSLILESASTNQTSMYLCASRLDRYNEKLFFGSGTQLSVL.

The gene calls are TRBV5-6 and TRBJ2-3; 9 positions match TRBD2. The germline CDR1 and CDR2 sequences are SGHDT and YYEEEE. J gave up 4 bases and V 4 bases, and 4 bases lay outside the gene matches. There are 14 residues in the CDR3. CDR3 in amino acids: CASSTGLAADTQYF. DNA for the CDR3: TGTGCCAGCAGCACGGGACTAGCCGCAGATACGCAGTATTTT.

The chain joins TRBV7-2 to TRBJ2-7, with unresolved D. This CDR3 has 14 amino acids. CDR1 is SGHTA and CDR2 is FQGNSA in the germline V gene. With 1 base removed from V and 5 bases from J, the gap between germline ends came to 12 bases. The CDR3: CASSLDFGSDEQYF. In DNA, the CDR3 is TGTGCCAGCAGCTTAGATTTCGGGTCAGACGAGCAGTACTTC.

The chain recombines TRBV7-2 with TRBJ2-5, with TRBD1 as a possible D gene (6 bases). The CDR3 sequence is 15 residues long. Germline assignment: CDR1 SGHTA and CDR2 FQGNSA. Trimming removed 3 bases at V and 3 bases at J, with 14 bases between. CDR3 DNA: TGTGCCAGCAGCTTGTACGCCGCAGGGGAAGAGACCCAGTACTTC. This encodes CASSLYAAGEETQYF. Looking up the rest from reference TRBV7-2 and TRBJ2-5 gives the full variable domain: GAGVSQSPSNKVTEKGKDVELRCDPISGHTALYWYRQSLGQGLEFLIYFQGNSAPDKSGLPSDRFSAERTGGSVSTLTIQRTQQEDSAVYLCASSLYAAGEETQYFGPGTRLLVL.

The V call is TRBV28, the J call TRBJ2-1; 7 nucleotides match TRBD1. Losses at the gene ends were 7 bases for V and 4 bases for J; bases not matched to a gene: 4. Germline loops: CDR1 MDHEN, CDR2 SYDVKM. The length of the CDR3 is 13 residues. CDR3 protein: CASKRTGYNEQFF. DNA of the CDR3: TGTGCCAGCAAACGGACAGGTTACAATGAGCAGTTCTTC.

The DNA for the CDR3 is TGTGCCAGCCGAAAACCGGGAATACCCTACGAGCAGTACTTC. It encodes CASRKPGIPYEQYF. The chain has TRBV28 and TRBJ2-7; tentative D call: TRBD2 (5 bases). The CDR3 is 14 residues long. Between the trimmed V and J ends, which lost 8 bases and 2 bases, there was a span of 16 bases. Germline CDR1 and CDR2: MDHEN and SYDVKM.

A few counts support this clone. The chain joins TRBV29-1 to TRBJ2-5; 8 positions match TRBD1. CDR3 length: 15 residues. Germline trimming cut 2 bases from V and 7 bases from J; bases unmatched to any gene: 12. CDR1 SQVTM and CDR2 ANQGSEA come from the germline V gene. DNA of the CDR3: TGCAGCGTTGAATACAGGGGGACCACCCGTGGGACCCAGTACTTC. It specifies CSVEYRGTTRGTQYF.

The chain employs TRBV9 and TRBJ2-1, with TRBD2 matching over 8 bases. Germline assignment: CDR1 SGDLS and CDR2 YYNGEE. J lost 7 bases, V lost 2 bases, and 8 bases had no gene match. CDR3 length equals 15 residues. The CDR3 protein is CASSVSAGVGNEQFF. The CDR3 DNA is TGTGCCAGCAGCGTTTCAGCGGGAGTAGGAAATGAGCAGTTCTTC. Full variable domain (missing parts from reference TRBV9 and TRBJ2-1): DSGVTQTPKHLITATGQRVTLRCSPRSGDLSVYWYQQSLDQGLQFLIQYYNGEERAKGNILERFSAQQFPDLHSELNLSSLELGDSALYFCASSVSAGVGNEQFFGPGTRLTVL.

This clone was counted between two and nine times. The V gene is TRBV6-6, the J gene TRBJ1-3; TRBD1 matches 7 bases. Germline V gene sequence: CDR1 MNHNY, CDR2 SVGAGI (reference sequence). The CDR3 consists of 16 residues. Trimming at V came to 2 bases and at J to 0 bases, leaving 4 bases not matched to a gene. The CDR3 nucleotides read TGTGCCAGCAGTTACGGAGCAGGGGGCTCTGGAAACACCATATATTTT. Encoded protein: CASSYGAGGSGNTIYF.

The DNA of the CDR3 is TGCGCCAGCAGCTCCTCCGGGACAACTAATGAAAAACTGTTTTTT. It codes for CASSSSGTTNEKLFF. The chain recombines TRBV5-1 with TRBJ1-4; D is undetermined. This CDR3 spans 15 amino acids. Between the trimmed V and J ends, which lost 3 bases and 0 bases, there was a span of 9 bases. Germline V gene data show CDR1 as SGHRS and CDR2 as YFSETQ.